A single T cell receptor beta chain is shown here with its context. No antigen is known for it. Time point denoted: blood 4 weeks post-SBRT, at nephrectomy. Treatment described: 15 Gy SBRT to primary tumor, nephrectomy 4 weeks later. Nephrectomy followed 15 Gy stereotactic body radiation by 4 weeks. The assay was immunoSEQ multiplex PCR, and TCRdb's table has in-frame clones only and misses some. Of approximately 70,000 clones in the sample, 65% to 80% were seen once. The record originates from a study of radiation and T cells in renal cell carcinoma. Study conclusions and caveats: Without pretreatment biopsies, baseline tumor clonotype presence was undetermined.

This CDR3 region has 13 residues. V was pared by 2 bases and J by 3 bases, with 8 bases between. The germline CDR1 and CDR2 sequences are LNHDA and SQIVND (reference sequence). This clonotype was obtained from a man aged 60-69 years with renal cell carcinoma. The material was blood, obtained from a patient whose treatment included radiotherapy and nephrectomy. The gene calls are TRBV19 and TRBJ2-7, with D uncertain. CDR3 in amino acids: CASSILWGYEQYF. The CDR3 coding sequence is TGTGCCAGTAGTATATTATGGGGCTACGAGCAGTACTTC.